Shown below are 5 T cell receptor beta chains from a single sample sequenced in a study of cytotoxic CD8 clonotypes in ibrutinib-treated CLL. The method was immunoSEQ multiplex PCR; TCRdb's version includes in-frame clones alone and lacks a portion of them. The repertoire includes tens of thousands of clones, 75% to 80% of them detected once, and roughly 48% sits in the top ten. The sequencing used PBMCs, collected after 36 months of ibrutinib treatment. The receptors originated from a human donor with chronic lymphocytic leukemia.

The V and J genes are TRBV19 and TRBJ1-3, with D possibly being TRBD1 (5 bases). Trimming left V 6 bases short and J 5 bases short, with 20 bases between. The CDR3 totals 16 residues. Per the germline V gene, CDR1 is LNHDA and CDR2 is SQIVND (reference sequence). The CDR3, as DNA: TGTGCCAGTAGGATGGAAGGGGCCACCAAAAGAAACACCATATATTTT. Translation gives CASRMEGATKRNTIYF.

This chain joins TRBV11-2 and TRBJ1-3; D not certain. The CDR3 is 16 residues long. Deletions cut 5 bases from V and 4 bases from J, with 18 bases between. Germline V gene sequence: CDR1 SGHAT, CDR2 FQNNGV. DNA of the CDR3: TGTGCCAGCAGCCCTTGGACGGTGCAAGGCGGAAACACCATATATTTT. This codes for CASSPWTVQGGNTIYF.

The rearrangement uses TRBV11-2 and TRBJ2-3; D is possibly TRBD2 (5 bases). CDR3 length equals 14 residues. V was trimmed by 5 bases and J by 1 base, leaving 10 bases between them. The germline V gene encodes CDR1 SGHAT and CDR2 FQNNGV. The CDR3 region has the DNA TGTGCCAGCAGCCCTAGCTCCCGCACAGATACGCAGTATTTT. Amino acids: CASSPSSRTDTQYF.

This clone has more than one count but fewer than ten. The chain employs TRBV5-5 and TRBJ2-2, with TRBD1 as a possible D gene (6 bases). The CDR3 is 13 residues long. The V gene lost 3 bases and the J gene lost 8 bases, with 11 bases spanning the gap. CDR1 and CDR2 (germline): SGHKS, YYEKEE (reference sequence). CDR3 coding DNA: TGTGCCAGCAGCTGGGCCGACAGGGGGGAGCTGTTTTTT. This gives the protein CASSWADRGELFF.

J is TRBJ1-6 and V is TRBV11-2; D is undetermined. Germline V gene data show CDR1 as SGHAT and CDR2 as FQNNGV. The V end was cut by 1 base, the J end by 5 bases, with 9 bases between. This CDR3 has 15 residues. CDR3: CASSLGGFDNSPLHF. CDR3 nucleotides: TGTGCCAGCAGCTTAGGGGGTTTTGATAATTCACCCCTCCACTTT.